One sample yielded the 2 T cell receptor beta chains listed below, sequenced in a study of shared clonotypes between healthy human individuals (dated by TCRdb to 2018 to 2020). To prepare the library, the immunoSEQ multiplex PCR assay was applied. Drawn from immuneACCESS, this table holds only the in-frame rearrangements with V and J called that TCRdb kept. Clones are partly lost; checked studies trace under half to an unresolved V gene and leave the rest unexplained. For this sample the table gives about 2.1 million clones, of which 93% were detected only once. Of the sample, around 1.8% falls within the top ten clones. CD8 naive samples were CD45RO-negative cells positively selected for CCR7, giving a CD45RA+CCR7+ population that excluded TemRA cells. Sequencing used naive CD8+ T cells from PBMCs. The cell subset or site label, read with the paper, signifies: CD45RA+CCR7+. Receptor source: a man aged 18 to 30 in good health. Some clones in this sample may be carry-over from other donors' samples.

The chain has TRBV5-4 and TRBJ2-7; TRBD1 aligns across 9 bases. The CDR3 has 15 amino acids. V lost 7 bases to trimming and J lost 7 bases; unmatched junction nucleotides: 15. In germline, CDR1 is SGHNT, CDR2 YYREEE (reference sequence). In DNA form, the CDR3 reads TGTGCCAGCTGTTGCGATTGGGACAGGGTGGGTGAGCAGTACTTC. Its translation: CASCCDWDRVGEQYF.

This clone has a single count. The V gene is TRBV7-6, the J gene TRBJ2-7; D is uncertain. The ends were cut back, 5 bases at V and 3 bases at J, with 11 bases in the middle. The CDR3 has 13 residues. Per germline, CDR1 SGHVS and CDR2 FNYEAQ. The CDR3 sequence is CASSPSRSYEQYF. CDR3 bases: TGTGCCAGCAGCCCGAGCAGGAGCTACGAGCAGTACTTC.